This T cell receptor (beta chain) was obtained from a study of shared clonotypes between healthy human individuals (dated by TCRdb to about 2020). Study-level background: The cohort included three men and two women between 18 and 49 years of age. Per donor, three plates each were used for CD4 naive and CD4 memory, two for CD8 naive, and one for CD8 memory. Per donor, leukapheresis produced somewhere between about 0.9 and 10 billion PBMCs. To estimate repertoire size and how much clonotypes are shared between individuals, the study performed deep sequencing of blood TCR repertoires from roughly five healthy adults. Libraries were prepared and TCR repertoires were sequenced by different laboratories using diverse techniques, in order to increase sequencing depth and limit assay-specific biases. The study at large found these results: Clonotypes shared by all four sorted-subset donors showed higher generation probabilities than non-shared clonotypes. Naive subsets generally had larger estimated clonotype richness than memory subsets. Based on pairwise subsampling, the degree of clonotype sharing among donors was expected to be affected by sequencing depth. The small number of donors limited the genetic and exposure-history diversity represented. Rarefaction of sorted-subset datasets indicated incomplete sequencing despite the large sequencing depth. Sampling was restricted to blood, and TCR repertoires in tissues likely differ from the TCR repertoires found in blood. Sharing across a few donors was observed for roughly 5% of naive CD4, 3% to 4% of naive CD8, 2% to 2.5% of memory CD4, and approximately 0.41% of memory CD8 clonotypes.

Healthy HIV-negative adults with no recently reported acute infections or vaccinations were included as donors. Every donor was a Caucasian adult living in Nashville, Tennessee, USA. CD4+ T cells were enriched by magnetic negative selection; naive cells were then positively selected on CD45RA, and the negative fraction formed the memory subset. Blood was collected by leukapheresis, and PBMCs were isolated by Ficoll-Histopaque density gradient centrifugation and then cryopreserved in liquid nitrogen vapor phase. Purity and quantity of every magnetically sorted T cell population were checked by analytical flow cytometry. Each sorted fraction had its genomic DNA isolated and then quantified by UV absorbance on a Nanodrop 2000c. Using the deep immunoSEQ assay, multiplex PCR amplified TCR CDR3 regions from genomic DNA. Extracted genomic DNA from each cell subset was spread evenly across all wells of several immunoSEQ 96-well plates, with each plate serving as a replicate. For sorted subsets, 150 to 200 ng genomic DNA, equal to tens of thousands of T cell genomes, was loaded into each replicate PCR. The purified libraries were quantified using a Qubit 3.0 fluorometer, sized with a Bioanalyzer 2100, and then quantified again using the KAPA Library Quantification kit. Every immunoSEQ 96-well plate was sequenced on a separate single-read 150-cycle Illumina NextSeq 550 flow cell. In the original analysis: The immunoSEQ output contained only junctional sequences without quality scores, so filtering could not match that applied to full-length reads. Sequences were annotated with PyIR, a Python wrapper for IgBLAST v1.9, using IMGT germline references to assign V/J genes and CDR3. Any read was removed if the V/J assignment was weak (E-value above 1e-6), the CDR3 was missing, or the read contained stop codons, out-of-frame junctions, or ambiguous translated residues. V3J clonotypes were defined as sequences sharing an identical inferred V gene, J gene, and CDR3 amino acid sequence. The percentage overlap between two repertoires was calculated by dividing the number of shared unique clonotypes by the size of the smaller repertoire. Three approaches were used to assess repertoire richness: RTK rarefaction, the Chao1 estimator, and Recon v2.1 estimates of unobserved clonotypes. Generation probabilities were computed with OLGA for all TCRbeta clonotypes obtained by the gDNA method from a few donors. TCRdb mirrors the immuneACCESS table, restricted to in-frame sequences. Some clones are absent from its copies; in checked studies, under half trace to an unresolved V gene, and the reason for the others is unknown. Clone size and V and J calls were adopted from that table, with D and trimming inferred from the DNA. This sample comprises about 1.5 million clones, around 98% of them detected only once. The ten top clones hold approximately 0.44% of the sample.

The CDR3 covers 14 residues, taking in both the cysteine and the phenylalanine. Of all the DNA, just the CDR3 is kept, 42 bases in frame from base 1. V lost 3 bases and J lost 9 bases; the stretch between them is 17 bases long. Sequences MDHEN (CDR1) and SYDVKM (CDR2) are obtained from the germline V gene. This clone appeared a single time. Its binding antigen is unknown. No clone much larger than this one lies a single base away; base qualities are absent. The TCR comes from a man aged 25-45 years in good health. The sequence is built from TRBV28 and TRBJ1-2, with the D gene too uncertain to name. Sequenced material: naive CD4+ T cells sorted from blood. The cell subset or site label corresponds to: CD45RA+ positively selected. The sequenced DNA: TGTGCCAGCAGTTTTGATAGCAGAAGGGTCAGCTACACCTTC. Translation gives CASSFDSRRVSYTF.